The rows below give T cell receptor beta chains drawn from one sample of a study of blood T cell repertoires in COVID-19. This table comes from immunoSEQ multiplex PCR, and its TCRdb copy is limited to in-frame clones, with some not included. The sample has approximately 230,000 clones, 85% to 90% seen once. The specimen sequenced was PBMCs or T cells enriched from blood (not recorded which). The receptors come from a man in his forties who had recovered from COVID-19. The CDR3 runs from the conserved cysteine through the conserved F or W. A D gene is named only where the DNA matches it firmly. Clone size is not always given. Where it is, it says once, few, many or a class for expanded clones.

clone_size: NA; v_call: TRBV27; cdr3_length: 16; j_call: TRBJ1-5; d_call: TRBD1; cdr3_aa: CASSLSGGLGNQPQHF; cdr3_nt: TGTGCCAGCAGTTTGTCAGGGGGGCTAGGGAATCAGCCCCAGCATTTT
clone_size: NA; v_call: TRBV5-4; cdr3_length: 15; j_call: TRBJ2-1; d_call: TRBD1; cdr3_aa: CASSWDSETYNEQFF; cdr3_nt: TGTGCCAGCAGCTGGGACAGCGAAACCTACAATGAGCAGTTCTTC
clone_size: NA; v_call: TRBV11-2; cdr3_length: 15; j_call: TRBJ1-4; d_call: NA; cdr3_aa: CASSPREGGNEKLFF; cdr3_nt: TGTGCCAGCAGCCCGAGGGAGGGAGGAAATGAAAAACTGTTTTTT
clone_size: NA; v_call: TRBV6-5; cdr3_length: 14; j_call: TRBJ1-6; d_call: NA; cdr3_aa: CASSRQGYNSPLHF; cdr3_nt: TGTGCCAGCAGTCGGCAGGGGTATAATTCACCCCTCCACTTT
clone_size: NA; v_call: TRBV19; cdr3_length: 15; j_call: TRBJ1-6; d_call: NA; cdr3_aa: CASSAGTIDNSPLHF; cdr3_nt: TGTGCCAGTAGTGCAGGGACTATCGATAATTCACCCCTCCACTTT
clone_size: NA; v_call: TRBV7-2; cdr3_length: 15; j_call: TRBJ2-5; d_call: NA; cdr3_aa: CASSLARSGPETQYF; cdr3_nt: TGTGCCAGCAGCTTAGCGCGATCAGGGCCAGAGACCCAGTACTTC
clone_size: NA; v_call: TRBV6-2/TRBV6-3; cdr3_length: 15; j_call: TRBJ1-2; d_call: NA; cdr3_aa: CASSYLGREDYGYTF; cdr3_nt: TGTGCCAGCAGTTACCTCGGCAGGGAGGACTATGGCTACACCTTC
clone_size: NA; v_call: TRBV28; cdr3_length: 13; j_call: TRBJ1-2; d_call: NA; cdr3_aa: CASSLTGYYGYTF; cdr3_nt: TGTGCCAGCAGTTTAACAGGGTACTATGGCTACACCTTC
clone_size: NA; v_call: TRBV30; cdr3_length: 14; j_call: TRBJ2-2; d_call: NA; cdr3_aa: CACSGHPEAGELFF; cdr3_nt: TGTGCCTGCTCTGGACACCCTGAAGCCGGGGAGCTGTTTTTT
clone_size: NA; v_call: TRBV30; cdr3_length: 13; j_call: TRBJ2-7; d_call: NA; cdr3_aa: CAWTQEATYEQYF; cdr3_nt: TGTGCCTGGACCCAAGAGGCTACCTACGAGCAGTACTTC
clone_size: NA; v_call: TRBV11-1; cdr3_length: 13; j_call: TRBJ2-3; d_call: TRBD2; cdr3_aa: CASRSTAGGTQYF; cdr3_nt: TGTGCCAGCAGATCAACCGCGGGAGGGACGCAGTATTTT
clone_size: NA; v_call: TRBV10-3; cdr3_length: 14; j_call: TRBJ2-5; d_call: NA; cdr3_aa: CAISETLNQETQYF; cdr3_nt: TGTGCCATCAGTGAGACTCTGAACCAAGAGACCCAGTACTTC
clone_size: NA; v_call: TRBV6-2/TRBV6-3; cdr3_length: 13; j_call: TRBJ2-1; d_call: TRBD2; cdr3_aa: CASSGGGAGEQFF; cdr3_nt: TGTGCCAGCAGTGGCGGGGGGGCCGGCGAGCAGTTCTTC
clone_size: many; v_call: TRBV7-9; cdr3_length: 18; j_call: TRBJ2-1; d_call: TRBD2; cdr3_aa: CASTPEARTSGLSGEQFF; cdr3_nt: TGTGCCAGCACCCCCGAAGCCCGGACTAGCGGGCTCTCCGGGGAGCAGTTCTTC
clone_size: NA; v_call: TRBV28; cdr3_length: 14; j_call: TRBJ1-1; d_call: NA; cdr3_aa: CASSLAGRELNVFF; cdr3_nt: TGTGCCAGCAGCCTTGCGGGGAGGGAGTTAAATGTTTTCTTT
clone_size: NA; v_call: TRBV25-1; cdr3_length: 13; j_call: TRBJ2-1; d_call: NA; cdr3_aa: CASSETVYNEQFF; cdr3_nt: TGTGCCAGCAGTGAGACAGTATACAATGAGCAGTTCTTC
clone_size: NA; v_call: TRBV7-6; cdr3_length: 17; j_call: TRBJ2-1; d_call: TRBD2; cdr3_aa: CASSWENRLAGVGEQFF; cdr3_nt: TGTGCCAGCAGCTGGGAGAATAGGCTAGCGGGGGTTGGAGAGCAGTTCTTC
clone_size: NA; v_call: TRBV15; cdr3_length: 15; j_call: TRBJ1-1; d_call: TRBD1; cdr3_aa: CATSKGGQGDTEAFF; cdr3_nt: TGTGCCACCAGCAAGGGAGGACAGGGGGACACTGAAGCTTTCTTT
clone_size: NA; v_call: TRBV28; cdr3_length: 11; j_call: TRBJ2-7; d_call: NA; cdr3_aa: CASSSFYEQYF; cdr3_nt: TGTGCCAGCAGTTCCTTTTACGAGCAGTACTTC
clone_size: NA; v_call: TRBV4-1; cdr3_length: 20; j_call: TRBJ2-7; d_call: TRBD2; cdr3_aa: CASSQTGGLAGGTGFYEQYF; cdr3_nt: TGCGCCAGCAGCCAAACCGGCGGACTAGCGGGAGGGACAGGGTTCTACGAGCAGTACTTC
clone_size: NA; v_call: TRBV28; cdr3_length: 16; j_call: TRBJ1-4; d_call: NA; cdr3_aa: CASSFDWGGTNEKLFF; cdr3_nt: TGTGCCAGCAGTTTTGACTGGGGGGGCACGAATGAAAAACTGTTTTTT
clone_size: NA; v_call: TRBV6-2/TRBV6-3; cdr3_length: 15; j_call: TRBJ2-1; d_call: NA; cdr3_aa: CASSYGQGGDNEQFF; cdr3_nt: TGTGCCAGCAGTTACGGTCAGGGTGGGGACAATGAGCAGTTCTTC
clone_size: NA; v_call: TRBV2; cdr3_length: 12; j_call: TRBJ2-7; d_call: NA; cdr3_aa: CASSWLDAEQYF; cdr3_nt: TGTGCCAGCTCGTGGCTAGACGCCGAGCAGTACTTC
clone_size: NA; v_call: TRBV7-2; cdr3_length: 15; j_call: TRBJ2-7; d_call: NA; cdr3_aa: CASSLDGGGSYEQYF; cdr3_nt: TGTGCCAGCAGCTTAGACGGGGGAGGCTCCTACGAGCAGTACTTC
clone_size: NA; v_call: TRBV6-5; cdr3_length: 15; j_call: TRBJ2-3; d_call: NA; cdr3_aa: CASSYTRGGTDTQYF; cdr3_nt: TGTGCCAGCAGTTACACGAGGGGGGGTACAGATACGCAGTATTTT
clone_size: NA; v_call: TRBV6-6; cdr3_length: 12; j_call: TRBJ1-5; d_call: NA; cdr3_aa: CASGPGNQPQHF; cdr3_nt: TGTGCCAGCGGACCGGGGAATCAGCCCCAGCATTTT
clone_size: NA; v_call: TRBV29-1; cdr3_length: 15; j_call: TRBJ2-5; d_call: NA; cdr3_aa: CSVEGGQDTQETQYF; cdr3_nt: TGCAGCGTTGAAGGGGGTCAGGACACCCAAGAGACCCAGTACTTC
clone_size: NA; v_call: TRBV7-2; cdr3_length: 18; j_call: TRBJ2-2; d_call: NA; cdr3_aa: CASSLLVTRGANTGELFF; cdr3_nt: TGTGCCAGCAGCTTATTAGTTACCCGCGGGGCGAACACCGGGGAGCTGTTTTTT
clone_size: few; v_call: TRBV7-9; cdr3_length: 14; j_call: TRBJ1-2; d_call: TRBD1; cdr3_aa: CASSSWDRGQGYTF; cdr3_nt: TGTGCCAGCAGCTCATGGGACAGGGGGCAAGGCTACACCTTC
clone_size: NA; v_call: TRBV9; cdr3_length: 15; j_call: TRBJ2-5; d_call: NA; cdr3_aa: CASSSTGGGVETQYF; cdr3_nt: TGTGCCAGCAGCTCCACAGGAGGGGGCGTGGAGACCCAGTACTTC
clone_size: NA; v_call: TRBV7-2; cdr3_length: 15; j_call: TRBJ2-1; d_call: TRBD2; cdr3_aa: CASSLAGGPYNEQFF; cdr3_nt: TGTGCCAGCAGCCTAGCGGGAGGGCCTTACAATGAGCAGTTCTTC
clone_size: NA; v_call: TRBV2; cdr3_length: 15; j_call: TRBJ2-1; d_call: TRBD2; cdr3_aa: CASSHTSGSPGEQFF; cdr3_nt: TGTGCCAGCAGCCACACTAGCGGGAGTCCGGGTGAGCAGTTCTTC